Presented here are 23 T cell receptor beta chains from one specimen sequenced in a study of tumor-infiltrating lymphocytes in primary liver carcinoma. TCR beta cDNA came from roughly 450 ng total RNA, primed with a constant-region primer. Employing slightly modified ARM-PCR, three nested multiplex PCR rounds were run, and these gave rise to the TCR beta libraries. The study ran its first two PCR rounds for around 10 cycles each, using TRBV1-TRBV30 forward primers and a C-beta reverse primer. TCRdb used MiXCR to reprocess the multiplex PCR reads, holding one entry per CDR3 protein. The data show more than 70,000 distinct CDR3 sequences, with 60% to 75% seen just once and around 19% held by the top ten. Joint extraction of RNA and DNA used about 17-33 mg of bulk tissue that was unsorted. Sequencing was carried out using liver tumor tissue from sampling region 1. Regarding subset: tumor region T1, superior pole. These receptors all come from a man aged 40-49 years with primary liver carcinoma and hepatitis B virus infection.

Remarks on this clonotype: No conserved phenylalanine or tryptophan is present at the end of the CDR3, so a read error is the likely explanation. The limits of the CDR3 on the DNA are not certain, so only TCRdb's listed CDR3 is given. V and J are TRBV11-2 and TRBJ2-3; TRBD2, as called in the table, went unchecked against the DNA. The CDR3 is 14 residues long, counting both termini. Germline V gives CDR1 SGHAT, CDR2 FQNNGV. The CDR3 reads CASSLSPLGDTQCL.

On this clonotype itself: It is likely a read error, because the conserved phenylalanine at the end of the CDR3 is missing. The rearrangement links TRBV11-2 to TRBJ2-1; tentative D call: TRBD2 (6 bases). This CDR3 comprises 15 residues. In germline, CDR1 is SGHAT, CDR2 FQNNGV. CDR3 amino acids: CTSSLDLTGVDEQFS. The CDR3 coding sequence is TGTACCAGCAGCTTAGACCTAACGGGAGTGGATGAGCAGTTCTCC.

Points on this clonotype: Lacking the conserved final phenylalanine or tryptophan, this CDR3 likely reflects a read error. The chain links TRBV6-1 to TRBJ1-2, with D unresolved. The germline V gene encodes CDR1 MNHNS and CDR2 SASEGT. Trimming took 3 bases from V and 3 from J, leaving 11 bases between them. The CDR3 spans 14 residues. CDR3 amino acids: CASSDYEEDYGYTL. The CDR3, as DNA: TGTGCCAGCAGTGACTATGAGGAGGACTATGGCTACACCCTC.

This rearrangement joins TRBV12-3 or TRBV12-4 to TRBJ1-4; D call uncertain. The CDR3 is 14 residues long. V lost 3 bases and J 16 bases, leaving 21 bases between the germline ends. Written as DNA, the CDR3 is TGTGCCAGCAGTTTCAATCGTCCGCGGGAAAAAGCGTTTTTT. Amino acids: CASSFNRPREKAFF.

The chain joins TRBV20-1 to TRBJ1-1, with 10 bases fitting TRBD1. The V gene end was trimmed by 0 bases and the J gene end by 3 bases; junction bases not matched to a gene: 1. The CDR3 is 14 amino acids. Germline V gives CDR1 DFQATT, CDR2 SNEGSKA (reference sequence). The CDR3 reads CSAREGTGDTEAFF. The DNA for the CDR3 is TGCAGTGCTAGAGAAGGGACAGGGGACACTGAAGCTTTCTTT.

About this clonotype: An end of the junction differs from the germline gene, which may be a read error. J is TRBJ2-5 and V is TRBV11-2, with D perhaps TRBD1 (6 bases). CDR1 is SGHAT and CDR2 is FQNNGV in the germline V gene. The CDR3 has 13 amino acids. CDR3 sequence (DNA): TGTGCCAGTCAGAAGGGACATGGTGAGATCCAGTACTTC. This codes for CASQKGHGEIQYF.

The sample holds many counts of this clonotype. V gene TRBV10-3 combines with J gene TRBJ1-2; 8 bases fit TRBD1. CDR1 ENHRY and CDR2 SYGVKD come from the germline V gene. This CDR3 comprises 15 residues. Unmatched junction bases numbered 13, after V lost 8 bases and J lost 5 bases. Written as DNA, the CDR3 is TGTGCCATCCCCCTCGTCGGGACAGGAATTTATGGCTACACCTTC. As protein: CAIPLVGTGIYGYTF.

On this clonotype: This may arise from a read error, as a much more abundant clone is one base away. The genes are TRBV6-4 and TRBJ1-2, with TRBD1 as a possible D gene (6 bases). The germline gives CDR1 MRHNA, CDR2 SNTAGT. The CDR3 sequence is 13 residues long. Here the CDR3 reads CANSTTGTHGYTF. The CDR3 DNA reads TGTGCCAACAGTACTACAGGGACCCATGGCTACACCTTC.

To note about this clonotype: A read error is likely, as this CDR3 ends without the conserved phenylalanine or tryptophan. This chain joins TRBV12-3 or TRBV12-4 and TRBJ1-1; no clear D. CDR3 length equals 14 residues. The DNA of the CDR3 is TGTGCCAGCAGTCCCCGGGGATCGAATACTGAGGCTTTCTTA. It is translated as CASSPRGSNTEAFL.

This clonotype was counted ten times or more. This sequence joins TRBV28 and TRBJ2-2, with D hard to call. The CDR3 loop spans 14 amino acids. With 2 bases removed from V and 7 bases from J, the gap between germline ends came to 11 bases. From germline, CDR1 is MDHEN and CDR2 SYDVKM. CDR3 coding DNA: TGTGCCAGCAGTTTAGGGATCGTGGTCGGGGAGCTGTTTTTT. This sequence encodes CASSLGIVVGELFF.

As to this clonotype: A read error is possible here, since a much larger clone lies one base away. The chain is built from TRBV6-1 and TRBJ2-5, with D maybe TRBD2 (5 bases). Germline assignment: CDR1 MNHNS and CDR2 SASEGT. This CDR3 spans 15 amino acids. CDR3 residues: CASGEDPGFQETQYF. In DNA, the CDR3 is TGTGCCAGCGGTGAAGACCCGGGATTCCAAGAGACCCAGTACTTC.

In its sample, this clonotype was seen many times. V and J are TRBV7-8 and TRBJ2-5; 9 bases are a match to TRBD2. V dropped 1 base and J dropped 2; count of bases not matched to a gene: 14. The CDR3 contains 19 residues. The germline V gene has CDR1 SGHVS and CDR2 FQNEAQ. The CDR3, as DNA: TGTGCCAGCAGCTTAGGGAGGTTGAGGGCGGGAGGGATTCAAGAGACCCAGTACTTC. It encodes CASSLGRLRAGGIQETQYF.

In regard to this clonotype: A clone one base away is much larger, so this may be a read error. The rearrangement joins TRBV5-1 to TRBJ1-1; possibly TRBD1 for D (6 bases). The CDR3 runs 15 residues. Germline CDR1 reads SGHRS; CDR2 reads YFSETQ. The CDR3 sequence is CASSPGTSGGTETFF. The CDR3 region has the DNA TGCGCCAGCAGCCCTGGGACATCGGGAGGCACTGAAACTTTCTTT.

The sample holds many counts of this clonotype. The J gene is TRBJ2-1, the V gene TRBV6-1; 7 bases line up with TRBD1. From germline, CDR1 is MNHNS and CDR2 SASEGT. J lost 2 bases, V lost 0 bases, and 1 base had no gene match. This CDR3 contains 15 residues. The CDR3 region has the DNA TGTGCCAGCAGTGAAGCGCAGGGGGCCTACAATGAGCAGTTCTTC. It encodes CASSEAQGAYNEQFF.

About this clonotype itself: At one end the junction does not follow the germline gene, possibly because of a read error. The rearrangement uses TRBV11-2 and TRBJ2-7; D is uncertain. The CDR3 length is 14 residues. Per the germline V gene, CDR1 is SGHAT and CDR2 is FQNNGV. The CDR3 protein is CTSSLVRLSDEQYF. DNA for the CDR3: TGTACCAGCAGCTTAGTACGCCTCTCCGACGAGCAGTACTTC.

Worth noting for this clonotype: The junction departs from the called germline gene at one end, perhaps through a read error. This chain uses TRBV12-3 or TRBV12-4 with TRBJ2-3; D may be TRBD1 (5 bases). The CDR3 runs to 11 residues. The CDR3 is CVSRTTDTQYF. CDR3 nucleotide sequence: TGTGTCAGCAGGACAACAGATACACAGTATTTT.

Turning to this clonotype: The junction departs from the called germline gene at one end, perhaps through a read error. The chain couples TRBV12-3 or TRBV12-4 to TRBJ2-2; D unresolved. The CDR3 runs to 15 residues. The DNA of the CDR3 is TGTGCCAGTAGTTTCAGGAATGCGAACACCGGGGAGCTGTTTTTT. This encodes CASSFRNANTGELFF.

Comment on this clonotype: At one of its ends the junction is not consistent with the germline gene, which may arise from a read error. The gene calls are TRBV12-3 or TRBV12-4 and TRBJ2-3; 8 bases line up with TRBD2. The CDR3 totals 15 residues. CDR3 sequence: CASSFGLARTETLYF. CDR3 nucleotide sequence: TGTGCCAGCAGTTTCGGACTAGCTAGGACAGAAACGCTGTATTTT.

Worth noting for this clonotype: The junction shows a germline mismatch at one end, possibly a read error. The chain links TRBV11-2 to TRBJ2-3; 9 bases match TRBD2. This CDR3 comprises 16 residues. Germline CDR1 is SGHAT and CDR2 is FQNNGV. The DNA of the CDR3 is TGTGCCAGCAGCCCCCCGACTAGCGGCAACATAGATACACAGTATTTT. Encoded protein: CASSPPTSGNIDTQYF.

Concerning this clonotype: Here the CDR3 omits its conserved ending phenylalanine or tryptophan, so a read error is the likely source. The J gene is TRBJ2-5, the V gene TRBV29-1; possibly TRBD2 for D (6 bases). Germline assignment: CDR1 SQVTM and CDR2 ANQGSEA. The CDR3 is 16 residues long. CDR3 residues: CSVKDPGLQRPETQYL. The CDR3 DNA reads as TGCAGCGTTAAAGATCCTGGACTACAGCGCCCGGAGACCCAGTACCTC.

To note about this clonotype: A junction boundary mismatches the germline segment, possibly from a read error. The V and J genes are TRBV10-3 and TRBJ2-7; the D is unclear. The CDR3 covers 15 residues. Germline CDR1 ENHRY, CDR2 SYGVKD. DNA of the CDR3: TGTGTCATCAGTGAGTGGGCAGGACCAAAGTACGAGCAGTACTTC. This codes for CVISEWAGPKYEQYF.

This clonotype was observed a few times. A read error is possible here, since a much larger clone lies one base away. CDR3 DNA sequence: TGTGCCAGCAGGCCTGTAGAGCGCGGAACTGAAGCTCTCTTT. Translating it yields CASRPVERGTEALF. This chain links TRBV6-5 with TRBJ1-1; D is ambiguous. In germline, CDR1 is MNHEY, CDR2 SVGAGI. CDR3 size: 14 residues.

The chain uses TRBV11-1 and TRBJ2-6; 7 nucleotides agree with TRBD2. The CDR3 is 19 amino acids. Germline assignment: CDR1 SGHAT and CDR2 FQDESV (reference sequence). V was clipped by 5 bases and J by 18 bases; unmatched bases: 31. This chain's CDR3 is CASSPGGSGVNSGANAQTF. The CDR3 DNA sequence: TGTGCCAGCAGCCCCGGGGGGAGCGGTGTTAACTCTGGGGCCAACGCCCAGACTTTC.